These T cell receptor beta chains were read from a single sample in a study of early T cells in non-severe SARS-CoV-2 infection. TCRdb processed the 5' RACE reads anew with MiXCR; each CDR3 protein has one entry. The sample contains tens of thousands of distinct CDR3 sequences, roughly a sixth of which appear only once. The sample was whole blood, taken at baseline. All receptors come from an adult who was a healthcare worker with PCR-confirmed SARS-CoV-2 infection or an uninfected control (not recorded which). The CDR3 runs from the conserved cysteine through the conserved F or W. A D gene is named only where the DNA matches it firmly. A row's size may be missing; if present it is once, few, many or a size class.

>many|TRBV5-1|-|TRBJ1-1
CASSWGAGNTEAFF
TGCGCCAGCAGCTGGGGAGCAGGCAACACTGAAGCTTTCTTT
>few|TRBV7-9|-|TRBJ1-1
CASSLSKGEAFF
TGTGCCAGCAGCTTATCCAAAGGTGAAGCTTTCTTT
>many|TRBV20-1|TRBD1|TRBJ2-6
CSAEGQGASGANVLTF
TGCAGTGCTGAAGGACAGGGGGCGTCTGGGGCCAACGTCCTGACTTTC
>few|TRBV12-3/TRBV12-4|TRBD1|TRBJ1-5
CASSPDRVDQPQHF
TGTGCCAGCAGCCCGGACAGGGTAGATCAGCCCCAGCATTTT
>few|TRBV19|-|TRBJ2-3
CASSIGGAADTQYF
TGTGCCAGTAGTATTGGAGGGGCGGCAGATACGCAGTATTTT
>few|TRBV20-1|TRBD2|TRBJ2-5
CSATRVAGGRRETQYF
TGCAGTGCTACCCGGGTAGCGGGAGGGCGTCGAGAGACCCAGTACTTC
>few|TRBV9|-|TRBJ1-6
CASSVRLGDSPLHF
TGTGCCAGCAGCGTACGTCTTGGGGATTCACCCCTCCACTTT
>few|TRBV20-1|-|TRBJ1-1
CGRLSRDTGYGNTEAFF
TGCGGACGACTTTCGAGGGACACAGGCTATGGGAACACTGAAGCTTTCTTT
>-|TRBV12-3/TRBV12-4|-|TRBJ2-2
CASTIRGREHGELFF
TGTGCCAGCACCATAAGAGGCAGGGAGCACGGGGAGCTGTTTTTT
>few|TRBV14|-|TRBJ1-1
CASSRAGNTEAFF
TGTGCCAGCAGCAGGGCGGGGAACACTGAAGCTTTCTTT
>-|TRBV18|TRBD1|TRBJ1-5
CASSSRGQDQPQHF
TGTGCCAGCTCGTCCAGGGGGCAGGATCAGCCCCAGCATTTT
>-|TRBV12-3/TRBV12-4|-|TRBJ1-5
CASRASRKDRHNQPQHF
TGTGCCAGCAGAGCTTCCAGAAAGGACCGCCATAATCAGCCCCAGCATTTT
>-|TRBV7-2|-|TRBJ2-3
CASSVLRDTQYF
TGTGCCAGCAGCGTCTTGAGGGATACGCAGTATTTT
>few|TRBV5-1|-|TRBJ1-6
CASSDQGNNSPLHF
TGCGCCAGCAGCGATCAAGGGAATAATTCACCCCTCCACTTT
>-|TRBV29-1|TRBD2|TRBJ2-5
CSVEFLAGVETQYF
TGCAGCGTTGAATTCCTAGCGGGAGTGGAGACCCAGTACTTC
>-|TRBV11-2|TRBD2|TRBJ2-1
CASSLASGGYNEQFF
TGTGCCAGCAGCTTAGCGAGCGGGGGCTACAATGAGCAGTTCTTC
>-|TRBV7-9|-|TRBJ2-1
CASSLPVGAEGDEQFF
TGTGCCAGCAGCTTACCTGTGGGTGCCGAGGGGGATGAGCAGTTCTTC
>few|TRBV3-1|TRBD2|TRBJ2-7
CASSQDELAGAHLYF
TGTGCCAGCAGCCAAGATGAGCTAGCGGGGGCCCACCTCTACTTC
>-|TRBV28|-|TRBJ2-3
CASRLDSTDTQYF
TGTGCCAGCAGATTGGACAGCACAGATACGCAGTATTTT
>-|TRBV10-2|-|TRBJ1-1
CASNQQGRSEAFF
TGCGCCAGCAATCAACAGGGCAGAAGTGAAGCTTTCTTT
>-|TRBV11-3|-|TRBJ2-2
CASSLVSLGGTGELFF
TGTGCCAGCAGCTTAGTATCCCTGGGAGGCACCGGGGAGCTGTTTTTT
>-|TRBV12-3/TRBV12-4|-|TRBJ2-3
CASPPSPNSQYF
TGTGCCAGTCCCCCCAGTCCGAATTCGCAGTATTTT
>few|TRBV27|-|TRBJ2-7
CASSDGHYEQYF
TGTGCCAGCAGTGACGGACACTACGAGCAGTACTTC
>few|TRBV18|-|TRBJ2-1
CASSPGLPTSEQFF
TGTGCCAGCTCACCCGGACTCCCCACCAGTGAGCAGTTCTTC
>-|TRBV10-1|-|TRBJ2-2
CASSAQGGTGELFF
TGCGCCAGCAGTGCTCAGGGAGGCACCGGGGAGCTGTTTTTT
>-|TRBV6-6|-|TRBJ1-3
CASSYSDSRSGNTIYF
TGTGCCAGCAGTTACTCCGACAGTCGATCTGGAAACACCATATATTTT
>-|TRBV20-1|-|TRBJ2-1
CSASQGLVNEQFF
TGCAGTGCTAGCCAGGGGTTAGTCAATGAGCAGTTCTTC
>few|TRBV28|-|TRBJ1-2
CASSHRYGYTF
TGTGCCAGCAGTCATCGCTATGGCTACACCTTC
>-|TRBV6-2/TRBV6-3|TRBD1|TRBJ2-7
CASRSDRGMYEQYF
TGTGCCAGCAGATCGGACAGGGGGATGTACGAGCAGTACTTC
>few|TRBV7-9|-|TRBJ2-7
CASSYSAEQYF
TGTGCCAGCAGCTATTCCGCCGAGCAGTACTTC